One sample yielded the 4 T cell receptor beta chains listed below, sequenced in a study of T cells in Graves' hyperthyroidism and ophthalmopathy. RNA transcripts served as the template for amplifying TCR beta CDR3 regions. Researchers ran a first-round RT-PCR on the TCR CDR3 using the HTBI primer set. TCRdb independently ran MiXCR on the multiplex PCR reads; one entry per CDR3 protein. The table lists about 500,000 distinct CDR3 sequences, 46% of them singletons. Input material: peripheral blood or thyroid tissue (not recorded which). These receptors all come from an adult woman with Graves' disease, either hyperthyroidism or ophthalmopathy (not recorded which).

In its sample, this clonotype was seen many times. The genes are TRBV29-1 and TRBJ1-1; D is unresolved. Germline V gene data show CDR1 as SQVTM and CDR2 as ANQGSEA. V lost 1 base, J lost 2 bases, and 5 bases lay in between. This CDR3 is 12 amino acids long. CDR3 loop: CSVEGVNTEAFF. CDR3 sequence (DNA): TGCAGCGTTGAAGGGGTTAACACTGAAGCTTTCTTT.

The rearrangement uses TRBV5-1 and TRBJ1-6; TRBD1 matches 7 bases. The V gene's germline CDR1 is SGHRS and CDR2 YFSETQ. With V trimmed by 5 bases and J by 6 bases, 11 bases remained unmatched. The CDR3 length is 16 residues. The CDR3 region is CASRTSLGQVNSPLHF. CDR3 nucleotides: TGCGCCAGCAGGACGAGCCTCGGACAGGTTAATTCACCCCTCCACTTT.

About this clonotype itself: The CDR3 carries no conserved terminal phenylalanine or tryptophan, so it likely arises from a read error. CDR3 bases: TGCAGCGTTGAAGAACTGACTAGC. Translated, it gives CSVEELTS. The rearrangement links TRBV29-1 to TRBJ2-6; no clear D gene. Per the germline V gene, CDR1 is SQVTM and CDR2 is ANQGSEA. The CDR3 contains 8 residues. V lost 0 bases, J lost 16 bases, and 1 base lay in between.

This chain connects TRBV11-2 to TRBJ2-1; D gene uncertain. This CDR3 spans 14 amino acids. Germline-derived CDR1 and CDR2 are SGHAT and FQNNGV. V lost 5 bases to trimming and J lost 1 base, with 9 bases between them. The CDR3 DNA is TGTGCCAGCAGCGGGATTGGATCCTACAATGAGCAGTTCTTC. It encodes CASSGIGSYNEQFF.